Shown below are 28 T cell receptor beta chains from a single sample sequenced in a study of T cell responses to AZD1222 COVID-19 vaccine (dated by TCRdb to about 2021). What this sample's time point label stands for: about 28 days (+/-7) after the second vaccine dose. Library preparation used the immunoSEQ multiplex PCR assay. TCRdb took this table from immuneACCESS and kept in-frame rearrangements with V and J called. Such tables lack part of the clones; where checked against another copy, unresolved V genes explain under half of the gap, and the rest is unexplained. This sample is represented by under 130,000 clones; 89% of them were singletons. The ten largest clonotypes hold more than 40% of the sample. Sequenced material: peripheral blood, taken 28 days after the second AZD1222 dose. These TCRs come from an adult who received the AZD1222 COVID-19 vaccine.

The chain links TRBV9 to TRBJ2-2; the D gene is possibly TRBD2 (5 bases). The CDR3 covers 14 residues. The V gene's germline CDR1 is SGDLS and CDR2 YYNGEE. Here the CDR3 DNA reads TGTGCAGCGGAAGGGCCCTATAGTTATGGGGAGCTGTTTTTT. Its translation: CAAEGPYSYGELFF.

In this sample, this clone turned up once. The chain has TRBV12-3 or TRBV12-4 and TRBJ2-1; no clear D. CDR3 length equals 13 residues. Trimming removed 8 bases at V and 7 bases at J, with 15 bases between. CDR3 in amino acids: CASCWALENEQFF. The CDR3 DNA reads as TGTGCCAGCTGTTGGGCCCTAGAGAATGAGCAGTTCTTC.

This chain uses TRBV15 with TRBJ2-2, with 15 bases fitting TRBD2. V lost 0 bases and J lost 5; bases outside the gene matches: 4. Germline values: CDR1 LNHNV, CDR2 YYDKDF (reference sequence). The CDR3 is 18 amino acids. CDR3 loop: CATSRDPGLAGGTGELFF. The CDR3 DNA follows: TGTGCCACCAGCAGAGATCCCGGACTAGCGGGAGGGACCGGGGAGCTGTTTTTT.

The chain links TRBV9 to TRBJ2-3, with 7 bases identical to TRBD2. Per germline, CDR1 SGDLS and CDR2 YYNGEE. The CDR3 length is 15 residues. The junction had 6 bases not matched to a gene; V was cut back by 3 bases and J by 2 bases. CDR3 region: CASSASGTITDTQYF. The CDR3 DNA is TGTGCCAGCAGCGCATCCGGGACTATCACAGATACGCAGTATTTT.

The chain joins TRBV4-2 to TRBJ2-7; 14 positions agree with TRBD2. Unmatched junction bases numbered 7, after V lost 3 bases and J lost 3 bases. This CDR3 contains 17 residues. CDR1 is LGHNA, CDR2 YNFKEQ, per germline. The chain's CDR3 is CASSQRLAGGPGYEQYF. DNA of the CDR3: TGTGCCAGCAGCCAGCGACTAGCGGGAGGGCCGGGCTACGAGCAGTACTTC.

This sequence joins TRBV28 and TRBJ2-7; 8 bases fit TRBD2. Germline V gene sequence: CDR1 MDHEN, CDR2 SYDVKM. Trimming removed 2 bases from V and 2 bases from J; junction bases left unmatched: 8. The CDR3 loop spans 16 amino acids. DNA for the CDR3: TGTGCCAGCAGTTTAACGGCGGGAGGCCACCCCTACGAGCAGTACTTC. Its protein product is CASSLTAGGHPYEQYF.

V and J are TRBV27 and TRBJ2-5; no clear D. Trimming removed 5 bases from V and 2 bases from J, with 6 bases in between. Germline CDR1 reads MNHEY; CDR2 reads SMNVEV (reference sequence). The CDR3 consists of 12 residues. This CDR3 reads CASSTRQETQYF. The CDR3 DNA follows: TGTGCCAGCAGTACACGGCAAGAGACCCAGTACTTC.

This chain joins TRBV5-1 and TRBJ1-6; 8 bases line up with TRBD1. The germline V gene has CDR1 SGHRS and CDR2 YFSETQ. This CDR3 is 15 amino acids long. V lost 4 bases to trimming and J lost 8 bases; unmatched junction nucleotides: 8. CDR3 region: CASSPSGGVDSPLHF. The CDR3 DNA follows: TGCGCCAGCAGCCCGTCAGGGGGCGTGGATTCACCCCTCCACTTT.

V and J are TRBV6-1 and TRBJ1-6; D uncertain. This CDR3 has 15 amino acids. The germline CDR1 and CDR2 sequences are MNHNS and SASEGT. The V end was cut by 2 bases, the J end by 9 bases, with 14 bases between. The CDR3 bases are TGTGCCAGCAGTGAAATAAGGCGTCTGTTTTCACCCCTCCACTTT. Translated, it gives CASSEIRRLFSPLHF.

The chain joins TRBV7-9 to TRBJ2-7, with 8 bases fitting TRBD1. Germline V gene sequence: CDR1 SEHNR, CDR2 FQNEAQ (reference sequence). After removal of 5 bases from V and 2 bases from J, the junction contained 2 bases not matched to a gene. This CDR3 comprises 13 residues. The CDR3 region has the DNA TGTGCCAGCAGCACAGGGGGAACCTACGAGCAGTACTTC. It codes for CASSTGGTYEQYF.

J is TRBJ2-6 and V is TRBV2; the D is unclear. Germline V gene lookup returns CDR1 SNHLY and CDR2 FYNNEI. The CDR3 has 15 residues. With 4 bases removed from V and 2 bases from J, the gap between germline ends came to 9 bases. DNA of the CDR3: TGTGCCAGCAGTGCTCGAAACACTGGGGCCAACGTCCTGACTTTC. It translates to CASSARNTGANVLTF.

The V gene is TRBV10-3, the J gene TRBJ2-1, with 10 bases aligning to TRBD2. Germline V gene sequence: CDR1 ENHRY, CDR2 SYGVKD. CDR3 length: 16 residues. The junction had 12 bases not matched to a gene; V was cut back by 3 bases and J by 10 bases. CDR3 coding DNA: TGTGCCATCAGTGACCTTAAAGTAGCGGGAGGACGGGAGCAGTTCTTC. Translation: CAISDLKVAGGREQFF.

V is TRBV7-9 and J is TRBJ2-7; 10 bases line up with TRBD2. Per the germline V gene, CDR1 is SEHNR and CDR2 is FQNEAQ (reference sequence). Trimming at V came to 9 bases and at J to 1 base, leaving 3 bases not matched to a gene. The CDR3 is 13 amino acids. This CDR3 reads CASRTSGSYEQYF. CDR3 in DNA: TGTGCCAGTCGGACTAGCGGATCCTACGAGCAGTACTTC.

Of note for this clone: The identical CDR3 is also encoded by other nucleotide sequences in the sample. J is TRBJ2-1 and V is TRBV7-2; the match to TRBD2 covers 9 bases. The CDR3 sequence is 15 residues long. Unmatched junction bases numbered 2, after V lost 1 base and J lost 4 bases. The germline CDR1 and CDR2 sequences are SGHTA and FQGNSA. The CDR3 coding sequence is TGTGCCAGCAGCTTAGGGCTAGCGGGGTACAATGAGCAGTTCTTC. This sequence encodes CASSLGLAGYNEQFF.

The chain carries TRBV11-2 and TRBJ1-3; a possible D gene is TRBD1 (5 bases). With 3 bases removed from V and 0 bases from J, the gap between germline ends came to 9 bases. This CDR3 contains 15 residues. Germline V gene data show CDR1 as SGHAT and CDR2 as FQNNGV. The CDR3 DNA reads TGTGCCAGCAGCTTGAATACAGGCTCTGGAAACACCATATATTTT. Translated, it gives CASSLNTGSGNTIYF.

The CDR3 DNA is TGTGCCAGTAGACCCCGCCCCGGGACAGGGTATACCGAGCAGTACTTC. Translating it yields CASRPRPGTGYTEQYF. The V call is TRBV19, the J call TRBJ2-7, with TRBD1 identical over 9 bases. This CDR3 is 16 amino acids long. The ends lost 6 bases at V and 6 bases at J; junction bases unmatched: 15. From germline, CDR1 is LNHDA and CDR2 SQIVND (reference sequence). Full variable domain (remainder filled in from reference TRBV19 and TRBJ2-7): DGGITQSPKYLFRKEGQNVTLSCEQNLNHDAMYWYRQDPGQGLRLIYYSQIVNDFQKGDIAEGYSVSREKKESFPLTVTSAQKNPTAFYLCASRPRPGTGYTEQYFGPGTRLTVT.

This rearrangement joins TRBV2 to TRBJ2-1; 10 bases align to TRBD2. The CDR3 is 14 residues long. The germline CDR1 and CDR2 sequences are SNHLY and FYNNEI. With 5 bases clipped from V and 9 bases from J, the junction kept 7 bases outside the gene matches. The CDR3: CASSPASGSGEQFF. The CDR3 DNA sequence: TGTGCCAGCAGTCCTGCTAGCGGGAGCGGTGAGCAGTTCTTC.

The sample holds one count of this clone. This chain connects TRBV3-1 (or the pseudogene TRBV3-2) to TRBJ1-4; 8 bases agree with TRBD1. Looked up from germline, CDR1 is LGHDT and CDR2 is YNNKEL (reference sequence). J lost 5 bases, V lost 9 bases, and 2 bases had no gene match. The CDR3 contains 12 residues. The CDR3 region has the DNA TGTGCCAGTGGGACAGGAAATGAAAAACTGTTTTTT. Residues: CASGTGNEKLFF.

Here the CDR3 reads CAISGLDSTGNEQFF. CDR3 nucleotides: TGTGCCATCAGTGGATTGGACAGTACGGGCAATGAGCAGTTCTTC. The rearrangement joins TRBV10-3 to TRBJ2-1; TRBD1 might be the D (6 bases). V lost 4 bases, J lost 6 bases, and 16 bases lay in between. Germline values: CDR1 ENHRY, CDR2 SYGVKD. This CDR3 contains 15 residues.

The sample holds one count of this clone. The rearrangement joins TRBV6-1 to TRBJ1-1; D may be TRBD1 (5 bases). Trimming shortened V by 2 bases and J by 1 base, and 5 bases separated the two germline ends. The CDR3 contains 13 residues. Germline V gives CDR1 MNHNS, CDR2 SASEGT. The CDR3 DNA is TGTGCCAGCAGTGAAACAGGGAACACTGAAGCTTTCTTT. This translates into CASSETGNTEAFF.

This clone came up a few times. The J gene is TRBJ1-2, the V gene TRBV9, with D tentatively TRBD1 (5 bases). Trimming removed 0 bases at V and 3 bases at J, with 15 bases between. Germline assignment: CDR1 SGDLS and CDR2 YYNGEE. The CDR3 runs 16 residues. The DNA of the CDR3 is TGTGCCAGCAGCGTAGGCGGGGCGCTGGGGGACTATGGCTACACCTTC. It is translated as CASSVGGALGDYGYTF.

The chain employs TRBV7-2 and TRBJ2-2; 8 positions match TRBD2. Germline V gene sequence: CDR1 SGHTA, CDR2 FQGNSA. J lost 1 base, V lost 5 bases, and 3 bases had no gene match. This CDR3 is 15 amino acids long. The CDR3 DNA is TGTGCCAGCAGCCGGCGGGAGGTGAACACCGGGGAGCTGTTTTTT. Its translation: CASSRREVNTGELFF. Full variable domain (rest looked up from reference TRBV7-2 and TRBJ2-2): GAGVSQSPSNKVTEKGKDVELRCDPISGHTALYWYRQSLGQGLEFLIYFQGNSAPDKSGLPSDRFSAERTGGSVSTLTIQRTQQEDSAVYLCASSRREVNTGELFFGEGSRLTVL.

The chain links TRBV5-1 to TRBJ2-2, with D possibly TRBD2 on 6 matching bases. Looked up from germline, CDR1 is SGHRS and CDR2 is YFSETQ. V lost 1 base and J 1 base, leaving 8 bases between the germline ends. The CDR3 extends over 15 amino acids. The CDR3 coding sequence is TGCGCCAGCAGCTTGTCGGGAGTGAACACCGGGGAGCTGTTTTTT. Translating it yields CASSLSGVNTGELFF.

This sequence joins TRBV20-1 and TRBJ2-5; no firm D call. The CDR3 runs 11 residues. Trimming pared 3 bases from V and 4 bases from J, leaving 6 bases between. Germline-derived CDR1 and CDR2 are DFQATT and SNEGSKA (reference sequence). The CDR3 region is CSARGRETQYF. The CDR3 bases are TGCAGTGCTAGGGGTCGAGAGACCCAGTACTTC.

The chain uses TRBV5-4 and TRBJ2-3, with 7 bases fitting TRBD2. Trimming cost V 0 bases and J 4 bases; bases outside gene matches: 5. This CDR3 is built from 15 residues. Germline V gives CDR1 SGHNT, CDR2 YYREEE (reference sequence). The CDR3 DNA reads TGTGCCAGCAGCTTGGGCGGGAGATCTGCAGATACGCAGTATTTT. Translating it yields CASSLGGRSADTQYF.

The CDR3 region is CASSLEGHDNNSPLHF. CDR3 DNA: TGTGCCAGCAGCTTAGAAGGGCACGATAATAATTCACCCCTCCACTTT. The chain joins TRBV7-6 to TRBJ1-6; D is unclear. The V gene's germline CDR1 is SGHVS and CDR2 FNYEAQ. The CDR3 runs to 16 residues. Trimming cost V 1 base and J 5 bases, with 12 bases left between them.

The CDR3 protein is CSAGTGNTEAFF. For the CDR3, the DNA is TGCAGTGCCGGGACAGGGAACACTGAAGCTTTCTTT. V and J are TRBV29-1 and TRBJ1-1; 8 bases map to TRBD1. From germline, CDR1 is SQVTM and CDR2 ANQGSEA. The CDR3 totals 12 residues.

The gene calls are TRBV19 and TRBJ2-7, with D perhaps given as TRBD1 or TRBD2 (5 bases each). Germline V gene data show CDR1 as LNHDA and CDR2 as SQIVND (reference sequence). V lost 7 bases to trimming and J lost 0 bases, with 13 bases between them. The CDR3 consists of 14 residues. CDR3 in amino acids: CASKSSGASYEQYF. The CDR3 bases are TGTGCCAGTAAATCATCCGGGGCCTCCTACGAGCAGTACTTC.